The subject of this entry is one TCR beta chain. Its matching antigen is unknown. Quantitative 5'-RACE was performed with molecular barcodes, and it yielded the TCR beta libraries. TCRdb re-called the 5' RACE reads through MiXCR, storing one row per CDR3 protein. This table has roughly 97,000 distinct CDR3 sequences, about 7.7% appearing once. These data come from a study of CD8 T cells in ankylosing spondylitis. Regarding the study as a whole: Ankylosing spondylitis blood appeared to carry a characteristic TCR beta motif of roughly eight highly homologous variants. Significantly higher representation of disease-linked clones was reported for matched ankylosing spondylitis synovial fluid. The disease-linked clones had a CD8+ phenotype and low blood frequencies.

The CDR3 extends over 15 amino acids. Trimming took 4 bases from V and 8 from J; bases not matched to a gene: 5. Germline loops: CDR1 SGHTA, CDR2 FQGNSA. The TCR was taken from a male donor with ankylosing spondylitis or in good health (not recorded which). The V and J genes are TRBV7-2 and TRBJ2-1; 13 bases agree with TRBD2. Sequencing was performed on blood, either unsorted or a sorted T cell fraction (not recorded which). CDR3 nucleotides: TGTGCCAGCAGCTACCGACTAGCGGGAGGCTATGAGCAGTTCTTC. It is translated as CASSYRLAGGYEQFF.